The T cell receptor beta chain under discussion was sequenced for a study of T cell responses to AZD1222 COVID-19 vaccine. Study-level points and caveats: Close to half of all spike-specific TCRs reportedly target regions of the variants that are unmutated.

CDR1 is LGHDT, CDR2 YNNKEL, per germline (reference sequence). The V gene end was trimmed by 3 bases and the J gene end by 1 base; junction bases not matched to a gene: 3. The CDR3 loop spans 16 amino acids. Here immunoSEQ multiplex PCR was the method, and the copy in TCRdb shows in-frame clones only, minus some. The sample lists approximately 150,000 clones; 85% to 90% were seen once. Points on this clone: Its antigen is as yet unknown.

The receptor comes from an adult in good health. This specimen was peripheral blood, taken on day 0 of AZD1222 vaccination. The chain combines TRBV3-1 (or the pseudogene TRBV3-2) with TRBJ2-5, with 12 positions matching TRBD2. The CDR3 is CASSHRLAGVQETQYF. The DNA of the CDR3 is TGTGCCAGCAGCCACCGACTAGCGGGAGTCCAAGAGACCCAGTACTTC.